This entry lists 27 T cell receptor beta chains sequenced from one sample in a study of blood T cell repertoires in COVID-19. Only in-frame clones appear in the TCRdb table, and some are missing; sequencing was by immunoSEQ multiplex PCR. The sample includes roughly 570,000 clones, about 89% of them seen just once. The specimen sequenced was peripheral blood. These receptors were obtained from a woman aged 45-65 years with COVID-19, enrolled during active disease.

The gene calls are TRBV27 and TRBJ2-7; D is unclear. Germline CDR1 is MNHEY and CDR2 is SMNVEV (reference sequence). The CDR3 sequence is 14 residues long. The V end lost 2 bases, the J end lost 6 bases, and 14 bases lay between the germline ends. The chain's CDR3 is CASSLLRPPGEQYF. The CDR3 DNA reads TGTGCCAGCAGTTTACTGAGGCCCCCGGGCGAGCAGTACTTC.

The V and J genes are TRBV7-3 and TRBJ2-5; TRBD2 matches 15 bases. The germline gives CDR1 SGHTA, CDR2 FQGTGA. This CDR3 spans 18 amino acids. V was pared by 5 bases and J by 4 bases, with 11 bases of the junction left unmatched. The CDR3: CASSRTGTSGGKLETQYF. The CDR3 coding sequence is TGTGCCAGCAGCCGAACCGGGACTAGCGGGGGGAAATTAGAGACCCAGTACTTC.

The chain carries TRBV6-5 and TRBJ2-2; tentatively, D is TRBD1 (5 bases). The CDR3 extends over 14 amino acids. Trimming stripped 2 bases from V and 6 bases from J, with 10 bases between. CDR1 is MNHEY, CDR2 SVGAGI, per germline. The CDR3 nucleotides read TGTGCCAGCAGTTACGGAAGGGGATCCGGGGAGCTGTTTTTT. Its translation: CASSYGRGSGELFF.

This clone was seen once. V gene TRBV6-1 combines with J gene TRBJ1-4, with D tentatively TRBD1 (5 bases). The V end lost 3 bases, the J end lost 10 bases, and 15 bases lay between the germline ends. From germline, CDR1 is MNHNS and CDR2 SASEGT. This CDR3 has 14 amino acids. CDR3 in amino acids: CASSDPQGWGKLFF. CDR3 in DNA: TGTGCCAGCAGTGATCCCCAGGGATGGGGAAAACTGTTTTTT.

The chain is built from TRBV24-1 and TRBJ2-3, with D uncertain. Germline CDR1 reads KGHDR; CDR2 reads SFDVKD. The length of the CDR3 is 15 residues. Trimming pared 3 bases from V and 2 bases from J, leaving 11 bases between. CDR3 in DNA: TGTGCCACCAGTGATCGGTTCGAGGACACAGATACGCAGTATTTT. It specifies CATSDRFEDTDTQYF.

The chain joins TRBV7-6 to TRBJ1-1; D ambiguous. The CDR3 spans 15 residues. Germline V gene lookup returns CDR1 SGHVS and CDR2 FNYEAQ. The V and J ends lost 0 bases and 1 base respectively, with 9 bases between them. For the CDR3, the DNA is TGTGCCAGCAGCTTAGCCCCCCAGGCGAACACTGAAGCTTTCTTT. This translates into CASSLAPQANTEAFF.

The genes are TRBV5-8 and TRBJ2-2; 8 bases agree with TRBD1. The CDR3 contains 16 residues. Trimming at V came to 3 bases and at J to 3 bases, leaving 7 bases not matched to a gene. CDR1 and CDR2 (germline): SGHTS, YDEGEE. The CDR3 reads CASSSRTGRYTGELFF. The CDR3, as DNA: TGTGCCAGCAGCTCCCGGACAGGGCGATACACCGGGGAGCTGTTTTTT.

Comments on this clone: Different DNA sequences within this sample yield the same CDR3. The genes are TRBV30 and TRBJ1-2, with TRBD1 matching 10 bases. CDR1 GTSNPN and CDR2 SVGIG come from the germline V gene (reference sequence). This CDR3 is built from 14 residues. V lost 0 bases and J lost 5; bases outside the gene matches: 3. In nucleotides, the CDR3 is TGTGCCTGGAGTGTTGACAGGGGGCCGTATGGCTACACCTTC. It encodes CAWSVDRGPYGYTF.

This chain joins TRBV5-1 and TRBJ1-5; D ambiguous. The germline V and J ends were trimmed by 4 bases and 3 bases, with 11 bases remaining between them. The CDR3 consists of 14 residues. Germline V CDR1 and CDR2: SGHRS, YFSETQ. DNA of the CDR3: TGCGCCAGCAGCCCTGGGGAGTACAATCAGCCCCAGCATTTT. Protein product: CASSPGEYNQPQHF.

This clone was observed once. The V call is TRBV7-6, the J call TRBJ2-1; D is perhaps TRBD2 (6 bases). The germline V gene encodes CDR1 SGHVS and CDR2 FNYEAQ. The CDR3 is 15 amino acids. With 5 bases removed from V and 0 bases from J, the gap between germline ends came to 11 bases. This CDR3 is CASSLASVSYNEQFF. CDR3 DNA: TGTGCCAGCAGCCTGGCTAGCGTCTCCTACAATGAGCAGTTCTTC.

The chain has TRBV11-2 and TRBJ1-1; a weak D match, TRBD1 (5 bases). CDR1 and CDR2 (germline): SGHAT, FQNNGV. The CDR3 covers 16 residues. V dropped 5 bases and J dropped 6 bases, with 22 bases sitting between them. The chain's CDR3 is CASSQSAGAGGAEAFF. The CDR3 DNA reads TGTGCCAGCAGCCAATCCGCCGGGGCAGGAGGGGCTGAAGCTTTCTTT.

The rearrangement links TRBV5-1 to TRBJ1-1; weak D call: TRBD1 (5 bases). The length of the CDR3 is 14 residues. Trimming took 4 bases from V and 1 from J, leaving 11 bases between them. Germline assignment: CDR1 SGHRS and CDR2 YFSETQ. In DNA form, the CDR3 reads TGCGCCAGCAGCCCGTTGACAGAGAACACTGAAGCTTTCTTT. It translates to CASSPLTENTEAFF.

The V and J genes are TRBV24-1 and TRBJ2-5, with TRBD2 as a possible D gene (6 bases). The CDR3 runs 13 residues. The ends were cut back, 4 bases at V and 1 base at J, with 6 bases in the middle. Germline assignment: CDR1 KGHDR and CDR2 SFDVKD. CDR3 loop: CATSEGLQETQYF. DNA for the CDR3: TGTGCCACCAGTGAGGGACTCCAAGAGACCCAGTACTTC.

The V and J genes are TRBV6-1 and TRBJ2-1; the match to TRBD1 covers 7 bases. The junction had 4 bases not matched to a gene; V was cut back by 2 bases and J by 3 bases. Germline CDR1 reads MNHNS; CDR2 reads SASEGT. CDR3 length equals 15 residues. The CDR3 here is CASSELGQLYNEQFF. The CDR3 nucleotides are TGTGCCAGCAGTGAACTGGGACAGCTCTACAATGAGCAGTTCTTC.

This chain uses TRBV27 with TRBJ2-3; D ambiguous. From germline, CDR1 is MNHEY and CDR2 SMNVEV (reference sequence). Trimming removed 6 bases at V and 4 bases at J, with 11 bases between. The CDR3 totals 13 residues. For the CDR3, the DNA is TGTGCCAGCAGCCCCCTCGAGTCAGATACGCAGTATTTT. Translated: CASSPLESDTQYF.

This sequence joins TRBV6-5 and TRBJ1-6, with 8 bases matching TRBD1. The germline V gene has CDR1 MNHEY and CDR2 SVGAGI. The trim removed 6 bases at V and 7 bases at J, leaving 5 bases unmatched. The CDR3 extends over 14 amino acids. The CDR3 loop reads CASRGWTGNSPLHF. DNA of the CDR3: TGTGCCAGCAGGGGATGGACAGGGAATTCACCCCTCCACTTT.

Regarding this clone: The sample carries other DNA sequences with the same CDR3. The CDR3 loop reads CSVEGQGSYGYTF. CDR3 sequence (DNA): TGCAGCGTTGAGGGACAGGGATCCTATGGCTACACCTTC. The V call is TRBV29-1, the J call TRBJ1-2, with TRBD1 identical over 9 bases. The germline gives CDR1 SQVTM, CDR2 ANQGSEA. Trimming took 3 bases from V and 4 from J; bases not matched to a gene: 3. CDR3 size: 13 residues.

The chain is built from TRBV30 and TRBJ2-7, with 10 bases lining up with TRBD2. V shed 1 base and J 0 bases; nucleotides not matched to a gene: 6. CDR1 and CDR2 (germline): GTSNPN, SVGIG (reference sequence). The CDR3 is made up of 16 amino acids. CDR3 loop: CAWSALAGESSYEQYF. The CDR3 DNA reads TGTGCCTGGAGTGCTCTAGCGGGGGAGAGCTCCTACGAGCAGTACTTC.

V gene TRBV6-2 or TRBV6-3 combines with J gene TRBJ1-1; D uncertain. Germline V gene lookup returns CDR1 MNHEY and CDR2 SVGEGT. This CDR3 spans 16 amino acids. V was clipped by 2 bases and J by 0 bases, with 13 bases between them. The CDR3 spells CASSYNQVVVNTEAFF. DNA for the CDR3: TGTGCCAGCAGTTACAATCAGGTTGTGGTGAACACTGAAGCTTTCTTT.

This chain links TRBV7-2 with TRBJ1-2; D is possibly TRBD1 (5 bases). Trimming took off 5 bases at V and 12 bases at J, with 13 bases between the two ends. Looked up from germline, CDR1 is SGHTA and CDR2 is FQGNSA. The CDR3 covers 11 residues. DNA of the CDR3: TGTGCCAGCAGCCCAAGACAGCTTAACACCTTC. Amino acid sequence: CASSPRQLNTF.

The genes are TRBV14 and TRBJ2-3, with a tentative D call TRBD1 (6 bases). V lost 5 bases, J lost 5 bases, and 14 bases lay in between. CDR1 is SGHDN, CDR2 FVKESK, per germline. The CDR3 spans 14 residues. CDR3 sequence: CASSSTQGLDTQYF. CDR3 bases: TGTGCCAGCAGCAGTACACAGGGTTTAGATACGCAGTATTTT.

The chain links TRBV3-1 (or the pseudogene TRBV3-2) to TRBJ1-1, with D unresolved. There are 14 residues in the CDR3. V was clipped by 0 bases and J by 2 bases, with 7 bases between them. The germline V gene encodes CDR1 LGHDT and CDR2 YNNKEL (reference sequence). CDR3 sequence reads: CASSQDSRNTEAFF. The CDR3 DNA reads as TGTGCCAGCAGCCAAGACAGTCGAAACACTGAAGCTTTCTTT.

The chain combines TRBV5-6 with TRBJ1-2; D not resolved. Germline CDR1 is SGHDT and CDR2 is YYEEEE. The CDR3 loop spans 14 amino acids. V dropped 5 bases and J dropped 2 bases, with 13 bases sitting between them. The CDR3 bases are TGTGCCAGCAGTATGGCCGCTCGAAACTATGGCTACACCTTC. This sequence encodes CASSMAARNYGYTF.

This sequence joins TRBV7-6 and TRBJ2-3, with D hard to call. The V gene lost 6 bases and the J gene lost 0 bases, with 10 bases spanning the gap. The CDR3 covers 14 residues. Germline values: CDR1 SGHVS, CDR2 FNYEAQ. The CDR3 loop is CASRRIISTDTQYF. CDR3 nucleotide sequence: TGTGCCAGCAGGAGAATCATTAGCACAGATACGCAGTATTTT.

V usage is TRBV18 and J usage is TRBJ1-2, with a possible D match to TRBD1 (6 bases). Per germline, CDR1 KGHSH and CDR2 LQKENI. The CDR3 loop spans 15 amino acids. The germline V and J ends were trimmed by 0 bases and 8 bases, with 16 bases remaining between them. In DNA, the CDR3 is TGTGCCAGCTCACCACCGGAGAACAGGGCCCTGGGCTACACCTTC. Protein sequence: CASSPPENRALGYTF.

The genes are TRBV5-1 and TRBJ1-6; 10 positions agree with TRBD1. This CDR3 spans 16 amino acids. V gave up 0 bases and J gave up 9 bases; unmatched junction bases: 6. CDR1 and CDR2 (germline): SGHRS, YFSETQ. CDR3 region: CASSLVGQGRVSPLHF. In DNA form, the CDR3 reads TGCGCCAGCAGCTTGGTGGGACAGGGGAGAGTTTCACCCCTCCACTTT.

The rearrangement uses TRBV4-2 and TRBJ2-3; D ambiguous. This CDR3 contains 14 residues. CDR1 LGHNA and CDR2 YNFKEQ come from the germline V gene. Trimming took off 1 base at V and 4 bases at J, with 9 bases between the two ends. The CDR3 reads CASSQVAPPDTQYF. The CDR3 DNA follows: TGTGCCAGCAGCCAAGTGGCACCGCCAGATACGCAGTATTTT.